These 7 T cell receptor beta chains came from one sample sequenced in a study of circulating tumor DNA in untreated peripheral T-cell lymphoma. Produced via immunoSEQ multiplex PCR; TCRdb's table is partial and in-frame only. Here the sample spans around 10,000 clones, around 74% being singletons. Source material: tumor tissue. The receptors derive from a human donor with peripheral T-cell lymphoma.

This sequence joins TRBV5-1 and TRBJ2-1, with 11 bases aligning to TRBD2. CDR1 and CDR2 from the germline V gene are SGHRS and YFSETQ. This CDR3 contains 15 residues. Trimming cost V 2 bases and J 6 bases; bases outside gene matches: 4. The CDR3 region is CASSLLAGASNEQFF. CDR3 nucleotides: TGCGCCAGCAGCTTACTAGCGGGGGCCTCCAATGAGCAGTTCTTC.

This chain connects TRBV29-1 to TRBJ1-2; D gene uncertain. Trimming left V 3 bases short and J 4 bases short, with 9 bases between. Germline CDR1 and CDR2: SQVTM and ANQGSEA. This CDR3 spans 12 amino acids. The CDR3 sequence: CSVEGRSYGYTF. CDR3 nucleotides: TGCAGCGTTGAGGGCCGCAGCTATGGCTACACCTTC.

The V and J genes are TRBV6-8 and TRBJ2-7, with D possibly being TRBD2 (5 bases). V lost 1 base to trimming and J lost 4 bases, with 11 bases between them. This CDR3 is built from 14 residues. Germline CDR1 reads MNHGY; CDR2 reads SAAAGT. CDR3 protein: CASSYYDGNYEQYF. The CDR3 nucleotides are TGTGCCAGCAGTTACTATGACGGGAATTACGAGCAGTACTTC.

The chain carries TRBV10-3 and TRBJ1-1; 11 bases match TRBD1. Losses at the gene ends were 6 bases for V and 1 base for J; bases not matched to a gene: 4. The CDR3 sequence is 15 residues long. Germline V gives CDR1 ENHRY, CDR2 SYGVKD. CDR3 loop: CAIRAGTGGNTEAFF. CDR3 bases: TGTGCCATCAGGGCCGGGACAGGGGGGAACACTGAAGCTTTCTTT.

This rearrangement joins TRBV9 to TRBJ2-7; D unclear. The CDR3 consists of 15 residues. Trimming cost V 0 bases and J 2 bases, with 12 bases left between them. Germline V gene lookup returns CDR1 SGDLS and CDR2 YYNGEE. The CDR3 reads CASSVEDGPPYEQYF. In nucleotides, the CDR3 is TGTGCCAGCAGCGTAGAAGACGGCCCTCCCTACGAGCAGTACTTC.

The rearrangement joins TRBV5-1 to TRBJ1-1; D is ambiguous. V was shortened by 0 bases and J by 3 bases, with 12 bases between the two germline ends. The V gene's germline CDR1 is SGHRS and CDR2 YFSETQ. This CDR3 spans 15 amino acids. The CDR3 nucleotides are TGCGCCAGCAGCTTGGCCTTGGGGTCGGACACTGAAGCTTTCTTT. Translated, it gives CASSLALGSDTEAFF.

The chain links TRBV28 to TRBJ2-7, with unresolved D. This CDR3 is built from 14 residues. Germline V gene sequence: CDR1 MDHEN, CDR2 SYDVKM. Deletions cut 0 bases from V and 0 bases from J, with 6 bases between. CDR3 amino acids: CASSLWVGSYEQYF. The CDR3 DNA reads as TGTGCCAGCAGTTTATGGGTGGGCTCCTACGAGCAGTACTTC.